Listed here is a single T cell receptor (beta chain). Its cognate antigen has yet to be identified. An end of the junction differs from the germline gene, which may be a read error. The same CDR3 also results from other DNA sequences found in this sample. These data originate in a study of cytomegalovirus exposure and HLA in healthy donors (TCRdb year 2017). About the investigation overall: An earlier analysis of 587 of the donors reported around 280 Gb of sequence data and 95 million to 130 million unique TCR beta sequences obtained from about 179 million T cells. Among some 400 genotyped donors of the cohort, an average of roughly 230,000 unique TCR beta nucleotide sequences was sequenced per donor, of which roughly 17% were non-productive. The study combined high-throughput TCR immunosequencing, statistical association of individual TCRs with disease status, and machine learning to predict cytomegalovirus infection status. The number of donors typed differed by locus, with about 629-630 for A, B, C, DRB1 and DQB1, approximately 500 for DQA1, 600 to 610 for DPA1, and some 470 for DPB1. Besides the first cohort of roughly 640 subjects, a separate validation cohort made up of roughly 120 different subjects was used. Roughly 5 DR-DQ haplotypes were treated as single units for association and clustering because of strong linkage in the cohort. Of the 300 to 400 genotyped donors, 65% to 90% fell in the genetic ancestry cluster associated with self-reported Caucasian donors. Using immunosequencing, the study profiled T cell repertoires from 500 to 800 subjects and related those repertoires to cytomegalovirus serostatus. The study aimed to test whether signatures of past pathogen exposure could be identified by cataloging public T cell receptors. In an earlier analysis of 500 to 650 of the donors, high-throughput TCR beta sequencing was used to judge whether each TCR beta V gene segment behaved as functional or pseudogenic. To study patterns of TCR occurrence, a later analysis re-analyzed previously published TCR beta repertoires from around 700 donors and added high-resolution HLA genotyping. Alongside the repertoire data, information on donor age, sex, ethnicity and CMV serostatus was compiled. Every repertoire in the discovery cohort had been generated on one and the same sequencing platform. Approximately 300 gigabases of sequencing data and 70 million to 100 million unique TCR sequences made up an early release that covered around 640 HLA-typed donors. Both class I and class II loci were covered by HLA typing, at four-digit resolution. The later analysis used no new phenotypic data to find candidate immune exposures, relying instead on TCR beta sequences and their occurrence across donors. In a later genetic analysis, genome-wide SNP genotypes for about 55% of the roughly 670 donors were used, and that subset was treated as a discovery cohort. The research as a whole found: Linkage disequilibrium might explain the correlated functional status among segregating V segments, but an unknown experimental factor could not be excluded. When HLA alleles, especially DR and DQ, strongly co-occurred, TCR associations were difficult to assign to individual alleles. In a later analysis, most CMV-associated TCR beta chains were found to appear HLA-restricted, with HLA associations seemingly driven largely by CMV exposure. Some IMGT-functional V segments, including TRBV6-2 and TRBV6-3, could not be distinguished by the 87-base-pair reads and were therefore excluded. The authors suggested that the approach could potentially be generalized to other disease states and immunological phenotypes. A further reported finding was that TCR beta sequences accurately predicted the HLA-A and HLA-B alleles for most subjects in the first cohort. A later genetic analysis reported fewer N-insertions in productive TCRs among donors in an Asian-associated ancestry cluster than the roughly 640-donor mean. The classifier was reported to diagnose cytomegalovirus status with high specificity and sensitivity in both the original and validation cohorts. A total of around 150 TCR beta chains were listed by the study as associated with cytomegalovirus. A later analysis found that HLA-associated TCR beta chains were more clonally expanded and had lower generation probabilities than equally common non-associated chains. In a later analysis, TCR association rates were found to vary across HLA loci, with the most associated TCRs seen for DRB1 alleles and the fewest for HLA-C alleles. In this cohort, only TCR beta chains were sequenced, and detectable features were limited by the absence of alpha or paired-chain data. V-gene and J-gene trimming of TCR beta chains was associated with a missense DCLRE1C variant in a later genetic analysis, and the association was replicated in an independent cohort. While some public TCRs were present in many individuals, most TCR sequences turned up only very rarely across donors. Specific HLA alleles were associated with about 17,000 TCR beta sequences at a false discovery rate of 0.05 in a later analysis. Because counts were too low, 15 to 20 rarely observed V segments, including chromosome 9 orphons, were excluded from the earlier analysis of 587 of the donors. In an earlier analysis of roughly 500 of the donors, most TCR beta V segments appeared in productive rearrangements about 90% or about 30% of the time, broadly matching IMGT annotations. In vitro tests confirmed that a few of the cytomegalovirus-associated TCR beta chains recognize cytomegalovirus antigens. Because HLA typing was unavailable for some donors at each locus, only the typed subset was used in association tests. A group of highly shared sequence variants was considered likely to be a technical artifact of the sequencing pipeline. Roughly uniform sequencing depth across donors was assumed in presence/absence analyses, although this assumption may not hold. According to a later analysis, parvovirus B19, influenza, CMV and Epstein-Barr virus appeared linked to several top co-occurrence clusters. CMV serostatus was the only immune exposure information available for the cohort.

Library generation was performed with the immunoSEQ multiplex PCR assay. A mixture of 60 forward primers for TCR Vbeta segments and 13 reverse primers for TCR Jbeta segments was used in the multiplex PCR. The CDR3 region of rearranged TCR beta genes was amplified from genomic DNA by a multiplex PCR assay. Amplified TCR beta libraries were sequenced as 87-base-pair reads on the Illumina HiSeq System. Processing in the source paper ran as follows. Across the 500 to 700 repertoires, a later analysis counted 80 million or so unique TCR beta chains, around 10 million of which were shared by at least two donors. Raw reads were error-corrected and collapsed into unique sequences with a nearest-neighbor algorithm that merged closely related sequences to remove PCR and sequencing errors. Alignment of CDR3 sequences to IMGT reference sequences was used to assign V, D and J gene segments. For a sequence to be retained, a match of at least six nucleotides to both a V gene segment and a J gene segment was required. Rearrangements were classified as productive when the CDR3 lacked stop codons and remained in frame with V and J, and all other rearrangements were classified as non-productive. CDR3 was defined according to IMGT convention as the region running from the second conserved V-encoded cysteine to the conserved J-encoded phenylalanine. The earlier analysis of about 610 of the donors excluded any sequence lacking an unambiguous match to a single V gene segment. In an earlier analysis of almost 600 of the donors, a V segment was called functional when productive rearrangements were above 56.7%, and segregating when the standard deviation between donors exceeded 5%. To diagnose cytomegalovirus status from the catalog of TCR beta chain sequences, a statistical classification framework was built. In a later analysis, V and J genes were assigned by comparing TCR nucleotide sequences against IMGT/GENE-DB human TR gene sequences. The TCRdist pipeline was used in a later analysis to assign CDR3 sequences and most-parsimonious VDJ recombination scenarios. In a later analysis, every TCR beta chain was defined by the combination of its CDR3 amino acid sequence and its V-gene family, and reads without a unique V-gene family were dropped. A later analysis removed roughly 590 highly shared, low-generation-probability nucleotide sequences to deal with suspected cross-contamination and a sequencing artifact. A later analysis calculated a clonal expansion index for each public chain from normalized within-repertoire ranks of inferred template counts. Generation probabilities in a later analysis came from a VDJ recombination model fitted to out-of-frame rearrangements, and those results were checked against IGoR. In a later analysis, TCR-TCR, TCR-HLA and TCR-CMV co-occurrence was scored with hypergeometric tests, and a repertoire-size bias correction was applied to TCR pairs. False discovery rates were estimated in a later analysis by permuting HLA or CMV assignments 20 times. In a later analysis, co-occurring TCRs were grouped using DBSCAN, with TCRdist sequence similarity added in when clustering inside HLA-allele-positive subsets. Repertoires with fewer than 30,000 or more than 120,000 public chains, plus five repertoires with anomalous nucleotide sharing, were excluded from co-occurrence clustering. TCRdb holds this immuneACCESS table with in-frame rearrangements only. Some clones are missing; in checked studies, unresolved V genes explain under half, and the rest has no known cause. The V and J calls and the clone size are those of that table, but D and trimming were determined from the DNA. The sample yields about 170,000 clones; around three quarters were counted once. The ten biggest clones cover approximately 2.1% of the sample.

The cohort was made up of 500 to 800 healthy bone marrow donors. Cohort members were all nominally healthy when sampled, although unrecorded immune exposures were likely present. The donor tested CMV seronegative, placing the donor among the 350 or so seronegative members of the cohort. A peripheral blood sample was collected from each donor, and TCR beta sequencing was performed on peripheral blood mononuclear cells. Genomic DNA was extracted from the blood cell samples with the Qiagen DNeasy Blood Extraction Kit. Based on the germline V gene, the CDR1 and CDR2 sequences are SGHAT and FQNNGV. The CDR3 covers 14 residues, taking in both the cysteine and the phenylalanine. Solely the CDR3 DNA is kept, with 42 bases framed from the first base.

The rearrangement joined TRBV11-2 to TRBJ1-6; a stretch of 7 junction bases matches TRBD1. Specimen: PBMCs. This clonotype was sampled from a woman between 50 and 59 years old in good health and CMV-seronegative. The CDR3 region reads CASSLGQGNSPLHF. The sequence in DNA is TGTGCCAGCAGCTTAGGACAGGGTAATTCCCCCCTCCACTTT.